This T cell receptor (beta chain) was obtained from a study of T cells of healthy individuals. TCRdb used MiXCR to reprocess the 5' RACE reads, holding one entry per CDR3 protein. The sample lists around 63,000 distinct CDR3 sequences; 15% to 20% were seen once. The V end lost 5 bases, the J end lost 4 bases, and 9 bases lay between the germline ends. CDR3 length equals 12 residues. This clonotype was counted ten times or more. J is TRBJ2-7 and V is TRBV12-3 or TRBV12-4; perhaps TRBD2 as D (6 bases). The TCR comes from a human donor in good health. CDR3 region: CASSPGTYEQYF. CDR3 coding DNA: TGTGCCAGCAGTCCCGGGACTTACGAGCAGTACTTC.